A selection of T cell receptor beta chains follows, all from one sample in a study of shared clonotypes between healthy human individuals. Sequencing was performed with immunoSEQ multiplex PCR; in TCRdb, only in-frame clones are kept and a portion is missing. The sample yields a few hundred thousand clones, 95% to 96% seen once. What was sequenced was naive CD8+ T cells sorted from blood. These receptor sequences come from a woman in her 30s in good health. Each CDR3 is given with its conserved first and last residue.

V gene	CDR3 length	CDR3 protein
TRBV9	12	CASSAGYNEQFF
TRBV6-1	19	CASSEAWTSGGIRHNEQFF
TRBV30	14	CAWSVLNRGAEAFF
TRBV27	18	CASSWGLAGGPNTGELFF
TRBV13	13	CASSQTSGDEQYF
TRBV11-2	14	CASSFLRDGYEQYF
TRBV7-9	16	CASSNSEVAGSYEQYF
TRBV29-1	13	CSVAGTSGNTIYF
TRBV7-6	16	CASSNWGQAKGEKLFF
TRBV27	16	CASSLTGQGRAGELFF
TRBV27	15	CASSLTSEYQETQYF
TRBV30	17	CAWSGFIRDRGPDEQYF
TRBV27	14	CASSAGTIPYEQYF
TRBV27	13	CASRDGLGNTIYF
TRBV30	12	CAWSVLTGELFF
TRBV2	15	CASRYGGFLNTEAFF
TRBV2	16	CASRKGGQGIPDTQYF
TRBV27	13	CASTSGPTHEQYF
TRBV7-8	17	CASSLVEIFGYGETQYF
TRBV27	15	CASSWGLADSYEQYF
TRBV4-1	12	CASREINEKLFF
TRBV7-9	13	CASSLEGHQPQHF
TRBV7-9	15	CASSQQTGGPDTQYF
TRBV7-6	20	CASSHTPREGVGRGYNEQFF
TRBV19	18	CASSSPGNGQGNYYEQYF
TRBV28	14	CASSVQGYQETQYF
TRBV19	15	CASSPEAGGPNEQFF
TRBV28	14	CANSRGAPDQPQHF
TRBV27	13	CASSFRGSNEQFF
TRBV11-2	16	CASSFGAPAQVWELFF
TRBV7-5	16	CVRSPPTGHSGNTIYF
TRBV6-1	15	CASSEESGYLYEQYF
TRBV4-1	12	CASSQDLNIQYF
TRBV6-5	14	CASSLGVGENEQYF
TRBV4-1	15	CASSQTSGSQETQYF
TRBV11-3	13	CASSPGPLYEQYF
TRBV19	14	CASSIVQGAYEQYF
TRBV20-1	11	CSARFSYEQYF
TRBV7-3	16	CASSLWGQGAGDTQYF
TRBV7-9	17	CASSSYGQGLAGNTIYF
TRBV4-1	16	CASSQGPGTGIHEQYF
TRBV6-6	13	CASIDRSGNTIYF
TRBV25-1	15	CASSESPGAYNEQFF
TRBV2	15	CASSITPTGAQPQHF
TRBV27	17	CASYPGTNAYRSNEQFF
TRBV28	13	CASSLRTTSEAFF
TRBV13	15	CASSMDRAPSLEQYF
TRBV10-3	16	CAISGNRGGIPHEQYF
TRBV7-8	17	CASSHNRGVGGNQPQHF
TRBV9	16	CASSVVAGAPTDTQYF
TRBV7-6	16	CASSSTTSGRSYEQYF
TRBV23-1	14	CASSQDSEDQPQHF
TRBV10-3	17	CAISESGGAWGEETQYF
TRBV7-6	16	CASSPTDRAFSEKLFF
TRBV7-9	17	CASYGAGQGRSVETQYF
TRBV4-1	14	CASSQGTTGHEQFF
TRBV5-1	15	CASSGAGQGPYEQYF